Below, 20 T cell receptor beta chains from the same sample are listed, as sequenced in a study of HIV-infected patients and healthy controls. Alpha and beta constant-region primers primed reverse transcription of 400 to 500 ng RNA. Using multiplexing indices, alpha and beta chain libraries were generated apart by chain-specific third strand synthesis. Each CDR3 protein is one row after TCRdb ran MiXCR on the 5' RACE reads. Among about 9,100 distinct CDR3 sequences, roughly 7.3% were seen once, and the ten largest hold around 36%. Whole blood was used without fractionation, so all unsorted peripheral T cells were included. The sequenced sample was blood, obtained before antiretroviral therapy. The source of these receptors is an adult with HIV infection.

This clonotype has a count of ten or more. The chain uses TRBV2 and TRBJ2-2; TRBD2 might be the D (7 bases). The germline V and J ends were trimmed by 8 bases and 4 bases, with 17 bases remaining between them. The CDR3 contains 15 residues. Germline V gene sequence: CDR1 SNHLY, CDR2 FYNNEI. CDR3 protein: CASAEGGAFTGELFF. In DNA form, the CDR3 reads TGTGCCAGCGCCGAGGGGGGGGCTTTCACCGGGGAGCTGTTTTTT.

This clonotype has at least ten counts. This sequence joins TRBV19 and TRBJ2-3; no clear D. The CDR3 has 13 residues. Germline CDR1 is LNHDA and CDR2 is SQIVND (reference sequence). Trimming removed 3 bases from V and 5 bases from J, with 9 bases in between. The CDR3 nucleotides are TGTGCCAGTAGTATCCCTCCGGGAGATACGCAGTATTTT. It is translated as CASSIPPGDTQYF. The full variable domain, its missing parts supplied by reference TRBV19 and TRBJ2-3, is DGGITQSPKYLFRKEGQNVTLSCEQNLNHDAMYWYRQDPGQGLRLIYYSQIVNDFQKGDIAEGYSVSREKKESFPLTVTSAQKNPTAFYLCASSIPPGDTQYFGPGTRLTVL.

This clonotype was observed a handful of times. The CDR3 nucleotides are TGTGCCAGCAGCTTAGCGGAAGGGGGCAATGAGCAGTTCTTC. Its protein product is CASSLAEGGNEQFF. J is TRBJ2-1 and V is TRBV7-2, with D tentatively TRBD1 (6 bases). The CDR3 is 14 residues long. Trimming shortened V by 0 bases and J by 6 bases, and 9 bases separated the two germline ends. CDR1 and CDR2 from the germline V gene are SGHTA and FQGNSA. The whole variable domain, remainder taken from reference TRBV7-2 and TRBJ2-1, is GAGVSQSPSNKVTEKGKDVELRCDPISGHTALYWYRQSLGQGLEFLIYFQGNSAPDKSGLPSDRFSAERTGGSVSTLTIQRTQQEDSAVYLCASSLAEGGNEQFFGPGTRLTVL.

The sample holds many counts of this clonotype. The chain couples TRBV29-1 to TRBJ1-1; tentatively, D is TRBD1 (5 bases). V lost 4 bases and J lost 0, with 9 bases in between. The CDR3 has 13 amino acids. The germline V gene has CDR1 SQVTM and CDR2 ANQGSEA. The CDR3 DNA reads as TGCAGCGTTGGTTGGGGCATGAACACTGAAGCTTTCTTT. It translates to CSVGWGMNTEAFF.

This clonotype was seen many times. The rearrangement uses TRBV19 and TRBJ2-2; 8 nucleotides agree with TRBD1. The length of the CDR3 is 15 residues. The germline V gene encodes CDR1 LNHDA and CDR2 SQIVND (reference sequence). With 5 bases clipped from V and 5 bases from J, the junction kept 7 bases outside the gene matches. In DNA, the CDR3 is TGTGCCAGTAGTTCCAGACAGGGGCGGACCGGGGAGCTGTTTTTT. Translated, it gives CASSSRQGRTGELFF. The entire variable domain, with the rest obtained from reference TRBV19 and TRBJ2-2, is as follows: DGGITQSPKYLFRKEGQNVTLSCEQNLNHDAMYWYRQDPGQGLRLIYYSQIVNDFQKGDIAEGYSVSREKKESFPLTVTSAQKNPTAFYLCASSSRQGRTGELFFGEGSRLTVL.

This clonotype was seen at least ten times. V and J are TRBV21-1 and TRBJ1-5; the table calls TRBD1, which could not be checked here. TRBV21-1 is described as a pseudogene. The CDR3 spans 16 residues. Here the CDR3 reads CASSKVERDRDQPQHF. CDR3 nucleotides: TGTGCCAGCAGCAAAGTTGAGCGGGACAGGGACCAGCCCCAGCATTTT.

The chain uses TRBV7-3 and TRBJ1-1; D unresolved. CDR3 length equals 13 residues. The germline V and J ends were trimmed by 5 bases and 0 bases, with 7 bases remaining between them. Germline V gene lookup returns CDR1 SGHTA and CDR2 FQGTGA. CDR3 sequence reads: CASSQNVNTEAFF. The CDR3 nucleotides read TGTGCCAGCAGCCAAAACGTGAACACTGAAGCTTTCTTT.

This clonotype came up many times. This chain connects TRBV4-1 to TRBJ1-1; D not certain. The ends were cut back, 0 bases at V and 2 bases at J, with 7 bases in the middle. This CDR3 contains 14 residues. Germline CDR1 MGHRA, CDR2 YSYEKL. CDR3 DNA sequence: TGCGCCAGCAGCCAAGAACGGCATAACACTGAAGCTTTCTTT. Translating it yields CASSQERHNTEAFF.

The sample holds many counts of this clonotype. The rearrangement links TRBV12-5 to TRBJ2-1; TRBD2 aligns across 10 bases. The CDR3 length is 18 residues. Germline values: CDR1 LGHNT, CDR2 FRNRAP. The V and J ends lost 6 bases and 4 bases, in that order; junction bases with no gene match: 15. The CDR3 nucleotides are TGTGCTAGTGGCCCCCTCCCACAATCTAGCGGGGGTTACAATGAGCAGTTCTTC. Its translation is CASGPLPQSSGGYNEQFF.

This clonotype has just a few counts. This chain connects TRBV7-8 to TRBJ2-5; D is undetermined. V was clipped by 2 bases and J by 7 bases, with 5 bases between them. The V gene's germline CDR1 is SGHVS and CDR2 FQNEAQ. The CDR3 spans 11 residues. CDR3 DNA: TGTGCCAGCAGCTTATCGGGGACCCAGTACTTC. It yields the protein CASSLSGTQYF.

This clonotype was observed at least ten times. In nucleotides, the CDR3 is TGCGCCAGCAGCTTGGGGTCAGGGATGAACACTGAAGCTTTCTTT. It encodes CASSLGSGMNTEAFF. V is TRBV5-1 and J is TRBJ1-1, with D perhaps TRBD1 (5 bases). The CDR3 runs to 15 residues. Germline lookup yields CDR1 SGHRS and CDR2 YFSETQ. Deletions cut 0 bases from V and 0 bases from J, with 9 bases between.

The V gene is TRBV6-1, the J gene TRBJ1-4, with 8 positions matching TRBD1. Looked up from germline, CDR1 is MNHNS and CDR2 is SASEGT. V was clipped by 5 bases and J by 0 bases; unmatched bases: 8. This CDR3 region has 17 residues. As DNA, the CDR3 is TGTGCCAGCAGTCGACAGGGGACGGGGGCAACTAATGAAAAACTGTTTTTT. Its translation: CASSRQGTGATNEKLFF.

This clonotype was recorded at least ten times. The CDR3 region has the DNA TGCGCCAGCAGCGCGGGACTAGCGATGACAGATACGCAGTATTTT. This gives the protein CASSAGLAMTDTQYF. This chain links TRBV5-1 with TRBJ2-3; 10 bases agree with TRBD2. V lost 4 bases, J lost 3 bases, and 5 bases stayed unmatched. The germline CDR1 and CDR2 sequences are SGHRS and YFSETQ. The CDR3 is made up of 15 amino acids.

This clonotype was picked up many times. The chain joins TRBV6-1 to TRBJ2-5, with unresolved D. Germline values: CDR1 MNHNS, CDR2 SASEGT. This CDR3 is 11 amino acids long. Trimming cost V 1 base and J 7 bases, with 4 bases left between them. The CDR3 region has the DNA TGTGCCAGCAGTGAAGAGGGGACCCAGTACTTC. This encodes CASSEEGTQYF.

This clonotype was seen ten or more times. The rearrangement joins TRBV2 to TRBJ1-2; weak D call: TRBD1 (5 bases). CDR1 and CDR2 from the germline V gene are SNHLY and FYNNEI. V dropped 5 bases and J dropped 0 bases, with 10 bases sitting between them. The CDR3 consists of 14 residues. The CDR3 region has the DNA TGTGCCAGCAGTCCGACAGTACCTAACTATGGCTACACCTTC. Its translation: CASSPTVPNYGYTF.

This clonotype is labeled as medium-sized. The chain combines TRBV24-1 with TRBJ2-3, with unresolved D. Trimming left V 8 bases short and J 0 bases short, with 8 bases between. CDR1 and CDR2 (germline): KGHDR, SFDVKD. The CDR3 runs 13 residues. This CDR3 is CATIGRSTDTQYF. CDR3 DNA: TGTGCCACCATCGGCAGGAGCACAGATACGCAGTATTTT.

This clonotype was recorded many times. The rearrangement uses TRBV7-8 and TRBJ2-1, with D possibly matching TRBD2 (6 bases). Per germline, CDR1 SGHVS and CDR2 FQNEAQ. The length of the CDR3 is 14 residues. V lost 4 bases, J lost 7 bases, and 14 bases lay in between. The DNA for the CDR3 is TGTGCCAGCAGCTCCCGGACTATTTCGAATGAGCAGTTCTTC. It codes for CASSSRTISNEQFF.

This clonotype has at least ten counts. This chain connects TRBV18 to TRBJ2-7; possible D gene TRBD1, 5 bases. The CDR3 spans 14 residues. With 6 bases removed from V and 2 bases from J, the gap between germline ends came to 14 bases. In germline, CDR1 is KGHSH, CDR2 LQKENI. CDR3 loop: CASSSPRAPYEQYF. The CDR3 DNA reads TGTGCCAGCTCTTCCCCCAGGGCCCCCTACGAGCAGTACTTC.

In this sample, this clonotype turned up many times. This sequence joins TRBV18 and TRBJ1-2, with D perhaps matching TRBD1 (6 bases). The ends were cut back, 5 bases at V and 3 bases at J, with 10 bases in the middle. Per germline, CDR1 KGHSH and CDR2 LQKENI. The CDR3 has 13 amino acids. The CDR3, as DNA: TGTGCCAGCTCATCCTCAGGGGACTATGGCTACACCTTC. This translates into CASSSSGDYGYTF.

At least ten counts were recorded for this clonotype. The chain is built from TRBV2 and TRBJ1-5, with D possibly TRBD1 on 5 matching bases. Germline V gene lookup returns CDR1 SNHLY and CDR2 FYNNEI. V dropped 2 bases and J dropped 4 bases, with 18 bases sitting between them. This CDR3 has 17 residues. The CDR3 protein is CASSERPGEVENQPQHF. CDR3 nucleotides: TGTGCCAGCAGTGAAAGGCCGGGGGAGGTGGAGAATCAGCCCCAGCATTTT.